The 15 T cell receptor beta chains in this list originate from one sample, sequenced in a study of OX40 agonist ivuxolimab in advanced cancers. TCRdb's table, derived via immunoSEQ multiplex PCR, lists solely in-frame clones and lacks some. The data contain about 61,000 clones, 83% of them seen just once; the ten biggest clones take up less than 3.5%. The input for sequencing was CD4+ or CD8+ T cells sorted from blood, taken in a trial of the OX40 agonist ivuxolimab. The origin of the receptors is an adult with an advanced solid tumor such as melanoma, head and neck, liver or kidney cancer.

This chain connects TRBV18 to TRBJ1-1; maybe TRBD1 (5 bases). Looked up from germline, CDR1 is KGHSH and CDR2 is LQKENI. This CDR3 spans 12 amino acids. V lost 6 bases and J lost 8, with 13 bases in between. This CDR3 reads CASSPGGAEAFF. For the CDR3, the DNA is TGTGCCAGCTCCCCCGGTGGGGCGGAAGCTTTCTTT.

Here the CDR3 DNA reads TGTGCCATCAGTGAGGGCAGGGGGGCGTATTCACCCCTCCACTTT. Its protein is CAISEGRGAYSPLHF. J is TRBJ1-6 and V is TRBV10-3; the match to TRBD1 covers 7 bases. Germline CDR1 and CDR2: ENHRY and SYGVKD. J gave up 8 bases and V 2 bases, and 6 bases lay outside the gene matches. The CDR3 totals 15 residues.

This chain links TRBV4-3 with TRBJ1-5; no definite D call. V dropped 0 bases and J dropped 0 bases, with 6 bases sitting between them. CDR3 length: 15 residues. Germline CDR1 LGHNA, CDR2 YSLEER. The CDR3 loop is CASSQEIYSNQPQHF. CDR3 in DNA: TGCGCCAGCAGCCAAGAGATTTATAGCAATCAGCCCCAGCATTTT.

The CDR3 sequence is CASSLAQGGSTEAFF. Written as DNA, the CDR3 is TGTGCCAGCAGCTTAGCACAGGGGGGGAGCACTGAAGCTTTCTTT. This chain joins TRBV11-3 and TRBJ1-1, with 8 bases identical to TRBD1. The V gene end was trimmed by 1 base and the J gene end by 4 bases; junction bases not matched to a gene: 5. The germline gives CDR1 SGHNT, CDR2 YENEEA. The CDR3 length is 15 residues.

This clone was detected only once. V and J are TRBV5-4 and TRBJ2-5; 8 positions agree with TRBD2. The junction had 3 bases not matched to a gene; V was cut back by 4 bases and J by 4 bases. Germline values: CDR1 SGHNT, CDR2 YYREEE (reference sequence). CDR3 length: 13 amino acids. CDR3 DNA sequence: TGTGCCAGCAGCCTGGGACTAGGAGAGACCCAGTACTTC. Encoded protein: CASSLGLGETQYF.

The rearrangement uses TRBV28 and TRBJ2-7; D is uncertain. V gave up 3 bases and J gave up 7 bases, with 10 bases separating them. This CDR3 is 12 amino acids long. CDR1 is MDHEN, CDR2 SYDVKM, per germline. The CDR3 region has the DNA TGTGCCAGCAGTTTCAGAGGAGTTGAGCAGTACTTC. Translated: CASSFRGVEQYF.

This clone was seen more than once but under ten times. The chain carries TRBV6-1 and TRBJ2-6, with D perhaps matching TRBD2 (6 bases). CDR3 length: 15 residues. V was shortened by 3 bases and J by 3 bases, with 9 bases between the two germline ends. Germline CDR1 is MNHNS and CDR2 is SASEGT. CDR3 sequence (DNA): TGTGCCAGCAGTGACAACGGGGGTGGGGCCAACGTCCTGACTTTC. Its translation: CASSDNGGGANVLTF.

This chain joins TRBV11-3 and TRBJ1-6, with 8 bases that match TRBD1. The junction had 7 bases not matched to a gene; V was cut back by 2 bases and J by 1 base. The germline gives CDR1 SGHNT, CDR2 YENEEA. The CDR3 is 18 residues long. The CDR3 loop is CASSLIRDRQSYNSPLHF. The CDR3 DNA is TGTGCCAGCAGCTTAATCCGGGACAGGCAATCCTATAATTCACCCCTCCACTTT.

This clone was picked up a small number of times. The chain recombines TRBV27 with TRBJ2-1, with 8 bases lining up with TRBD2. Losses at the gene ends were 3 bases for V and 0 bases for J; bases not matched to a gene: 10. CDR3 length: 18 amino acids. The V gene's germline CDR1 is MNHEY and CDR2 SMNVEV (reference sequence). The CDR3 sequence is CASSFWRGDLSSYNEQFF. The CDR3 nucleotides read TGTGCCAGCAGTTTCTGGCGGGGGGACTTAAGCTCCTACAATGAGCAGTTCTTC.

CDR3 sequence (DNA): TGCAGCGGTGGGAGGGAGGTGAACACTGAAGCTTTCTTT. It encodes CSGGREVNTEAFF. V is TRBV29-1 and J is TRBJ1-1; D remains unclear. CDR3 length: 13 amino acids. Trimming cost V 7 bases and J 0 bases, with 12 bases left between them. Germline V gives CDR1 SQVTM, CDR2 ANQGSEA.

The chain is built from TRBV4-3 and TRBJ2-1; 7 positions agree with TRBD1. CDR3 length equals 15 residues. Germline V gene sequence: CDR1 LGHNA, CDR2 YSLEER. Losses at the gene ends were 1 base for V and 4 bases for J; bases not matched to a gene: 4. In nucleotides, the CDR3 is TGCGCCAGCAGCCAAGGGGACAGTTGGTACAATGAGCAGTTCTTC. Residues: CASSQGDSWYNEQFF.

This clone was detected once. The rearrangement joins TRBV7-3 to TRBJ2-1; 9 bases agree with TRBD2. Germline values: CDR1 SGHTA, CDR2 FQGTGA. The CDR3 contains 15 residues. Trimming took 4 bases from V and 9 from J; bases not matched to a gene: 10. The CDR3 DNA sequence: TGTGCCAGCAGCTACTCTAGCGGGGCGGAGGGTGAGCAGTTCTTC. Its translation is CASSYSSGAEGEQFF.

This CDR3 reads CASSLTGTQETQYF. The DNA of the CDR3 is TGTGCCAGCAGCTTGACAGGGACCCAAGAGACCCAGTACTTC. The chain is built from TRBV7-9 and TRBJ2-5; 7 nucleotides agree with TRBD1. Looked up from germline, CDR1 is SEHNR and CDR2 is FQNEAQ (reference sequence). This CDR3 region has 14 residues. V gave up 3 bases and J gave up 1 base; unmatched junction bases: 2. Full variable domain (missing parts from reference TRBV7-9 and TRBJ2-5): DTGVSQNPRHKITKRGQNVTFRCDPISEHNRLYWYRQTLGQGPEFLTYFQNEAQLEKSRLLSDRFSAERPKGSFSTLEIQRTEQGDSAMYLCASSLTGTQETQYFGPGTRLLVL.

The V call is TRBV6-6, the J call TRBJ1-1; 12 bases are shared with TRBD1. Trimming removed 6 bases from V and 11 bases from J; junction bases left unmatched: 10. Germline CDR1 is MNHNY and CDR2 is SVGAGI (reference sequence). The CDR3 consists of 14 residues. CDR3 amino acids: CASRPLGTGGDAFF. Here the CDR3 DNA reads TGTGCCAGCAGACCCCTCGGGACAGGGGGCGATGCTTTCTTT.

V gene TRBV7-2 combines with J gene TRBJ1-3, with unresolved D. Per germline, CDR1 SGHTA and CDR2 FQGNSA. The CDR3 runs 15 residues. Trimming shortened V by 1 base and J by 1 base, and 8 bases separated the two germline ends. The CDR3, as DNA: TGTGCCAGCAGCTTAGTGGATCTTTCTGGAAACACCATATATTTT. This sequence encodes CASSLVDLSGNTIYF.